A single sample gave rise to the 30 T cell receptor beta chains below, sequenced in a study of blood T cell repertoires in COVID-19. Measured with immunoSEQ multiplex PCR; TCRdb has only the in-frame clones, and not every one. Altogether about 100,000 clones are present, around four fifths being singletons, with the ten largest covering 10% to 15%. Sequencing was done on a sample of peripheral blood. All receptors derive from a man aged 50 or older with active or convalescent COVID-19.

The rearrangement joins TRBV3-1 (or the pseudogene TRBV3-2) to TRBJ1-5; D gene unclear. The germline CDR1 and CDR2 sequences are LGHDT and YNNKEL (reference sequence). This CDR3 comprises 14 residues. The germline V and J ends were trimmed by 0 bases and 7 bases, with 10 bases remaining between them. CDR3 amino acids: CASSQDKASQPQHF. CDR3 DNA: TGTGCCAGCAGCCAAGATAAAGCTTCCCAGCCCCAGCATTTT.

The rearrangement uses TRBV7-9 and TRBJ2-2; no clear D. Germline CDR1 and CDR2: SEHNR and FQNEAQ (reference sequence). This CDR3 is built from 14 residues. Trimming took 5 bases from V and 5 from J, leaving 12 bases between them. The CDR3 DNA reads TGTGCCAGCAGCCCCAATCTTGCGACCGGGGAGCTGTTTTTT. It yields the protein CASSPNLATGELFF. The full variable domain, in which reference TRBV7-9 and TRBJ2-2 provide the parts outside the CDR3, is DTGVSQNPRHKITKRGQNVTFRCDPISEHNRLYWYRQTLGQGPEFLTYFQNEAQLEKSRLLSDRFSAERPKGSFSTLEIQRTEQGDSAMYLCASSPNLATGELFFGEGSRLTVL.

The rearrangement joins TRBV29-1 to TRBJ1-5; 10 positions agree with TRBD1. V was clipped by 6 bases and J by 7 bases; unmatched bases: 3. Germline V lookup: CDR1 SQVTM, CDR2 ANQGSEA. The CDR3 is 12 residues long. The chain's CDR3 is CSVATGGQPQHF. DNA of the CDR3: TGCAGCGTAGCGACAGGGGGCCAGCCCCAGCATTTT.

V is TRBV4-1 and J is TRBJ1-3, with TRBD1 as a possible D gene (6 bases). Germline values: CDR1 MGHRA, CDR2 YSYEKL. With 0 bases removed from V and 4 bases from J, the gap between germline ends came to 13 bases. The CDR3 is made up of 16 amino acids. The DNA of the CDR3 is TGCGCCAGCAGCCAAGATTCGGCAGGGACAGGAAACACCATATATTTT. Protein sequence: CASSQDSAGTGNTIYF.

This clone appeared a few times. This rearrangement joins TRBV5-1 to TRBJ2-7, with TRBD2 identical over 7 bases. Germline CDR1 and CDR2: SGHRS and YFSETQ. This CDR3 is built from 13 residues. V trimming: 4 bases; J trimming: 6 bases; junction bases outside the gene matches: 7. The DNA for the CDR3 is TGCGCCAGCAGCCGGCTAGCGGAATCCGAGCAGTACTTC. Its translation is CASSRLAESEQYF.

DNA of the CDR3: TGTGCCTGGGCCCCGGGACACCTGAAAGAGACCCAGTACTTC. Translated, it gives CAWAPGHLKETQYF. The chain is built from TRBV30 and TRBJ2-5; possibly TRBD1 for D (6 bases). This CDR3 contains 14 residues. V was trimmed by 5 bases and J by 3 bases, leaving 16 bases between them. In germline, CDR1 is GTSNPN, CDR2 SVGIG (reference sequence).

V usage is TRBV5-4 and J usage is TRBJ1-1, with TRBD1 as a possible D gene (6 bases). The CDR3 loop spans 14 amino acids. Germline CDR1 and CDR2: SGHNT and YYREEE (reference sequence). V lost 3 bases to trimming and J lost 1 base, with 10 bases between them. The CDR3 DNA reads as TGTGCCAGCAGCTCCAGACAGGCGAACACTGAAGCTTTCTTT. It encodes CASSSRQANTEAFF.

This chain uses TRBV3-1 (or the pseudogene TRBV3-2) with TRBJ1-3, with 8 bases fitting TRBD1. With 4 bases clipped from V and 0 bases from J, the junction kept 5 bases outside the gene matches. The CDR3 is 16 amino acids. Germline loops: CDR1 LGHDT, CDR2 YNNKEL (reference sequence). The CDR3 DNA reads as TGTGCCAGCAGCCTTGGGGACAGGAGCTCTGGAAACACCATATATTTT. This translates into CASSLGDRSSGNTIYF.

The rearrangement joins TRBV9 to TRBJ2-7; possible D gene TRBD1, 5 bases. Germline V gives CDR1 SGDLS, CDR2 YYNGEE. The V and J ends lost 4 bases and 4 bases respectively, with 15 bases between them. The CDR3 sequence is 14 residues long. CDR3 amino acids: CASSPQTASYEQYF. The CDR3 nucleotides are TGTGCCAGCAGCCCTCAGACAGCTTCTTACGAGCAGTACTTC.

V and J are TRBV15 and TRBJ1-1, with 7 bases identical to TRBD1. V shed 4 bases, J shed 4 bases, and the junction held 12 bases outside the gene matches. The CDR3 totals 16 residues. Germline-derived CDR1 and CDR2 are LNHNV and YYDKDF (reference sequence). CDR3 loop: CATSTPRTGLSTEAFF. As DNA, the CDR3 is TGTGCCACCAGCACCCCCCGGACAGGTTTGAGCACTGAAGCTTTCTTT.

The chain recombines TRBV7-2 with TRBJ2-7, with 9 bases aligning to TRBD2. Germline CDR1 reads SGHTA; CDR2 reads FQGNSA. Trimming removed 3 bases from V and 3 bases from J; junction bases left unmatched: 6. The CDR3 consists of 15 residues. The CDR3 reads CASSLNRGRVYEQYF. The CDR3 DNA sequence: TGTGCCAGCAGCTTGAACCGCGGGAGGGTCTACGAGCAGTACTTC. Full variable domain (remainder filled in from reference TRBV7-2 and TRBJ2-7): GAGVSQSPSNKVTEKGKDVELRCDPISGHTALYWYRQSLGQGLEFLIYFQGNSAPDKSGLPSDRFSAERTGGSVSTLTIQRTQQEDSAVYLCASSLNRGRVYEQYFGPGTRLTVT.

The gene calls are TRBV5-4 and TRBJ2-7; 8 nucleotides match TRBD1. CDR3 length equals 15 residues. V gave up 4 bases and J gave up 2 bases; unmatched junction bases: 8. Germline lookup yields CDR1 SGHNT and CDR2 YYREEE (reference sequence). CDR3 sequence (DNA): TGTGCCAGCAGCCACGGGACAGGATACGCCTACGAGCAGTACTTC. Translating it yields CASSHGTGYAYEQYF.

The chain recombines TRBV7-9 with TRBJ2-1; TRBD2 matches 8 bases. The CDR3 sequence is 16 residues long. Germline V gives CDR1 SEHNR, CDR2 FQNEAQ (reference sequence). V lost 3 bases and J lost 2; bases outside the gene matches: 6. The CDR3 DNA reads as TGTGCCAGCAGCTTTTCGTCGGGACTAGCCTACAATGAGCAGTTCTTC. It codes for CASSFSSGLAYNEQFF.

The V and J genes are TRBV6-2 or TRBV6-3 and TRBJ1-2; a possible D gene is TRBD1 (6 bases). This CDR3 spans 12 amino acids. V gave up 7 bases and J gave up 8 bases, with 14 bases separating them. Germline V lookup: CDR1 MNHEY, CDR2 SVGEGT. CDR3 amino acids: CASNPKTGGYTF. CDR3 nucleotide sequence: TGTGCCAGCAACCCTAAAACAGGGGGCTACACCTTC.

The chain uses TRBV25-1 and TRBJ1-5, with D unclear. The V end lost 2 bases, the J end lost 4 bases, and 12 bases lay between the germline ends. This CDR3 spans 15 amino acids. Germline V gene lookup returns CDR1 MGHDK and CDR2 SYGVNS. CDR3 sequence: CASSEGSELNQPQHF. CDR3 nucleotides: TGTGCCAGCAGTGAAGGAAGCGAGCTAAATCAGCCCCAGCATTTT.

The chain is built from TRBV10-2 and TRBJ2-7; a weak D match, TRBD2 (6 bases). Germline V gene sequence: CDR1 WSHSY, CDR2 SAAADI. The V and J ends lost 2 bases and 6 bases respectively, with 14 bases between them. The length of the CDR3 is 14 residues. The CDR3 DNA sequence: TGCGCCAGCAGTGAGGCGGCTAGCGATAGCGAGCAGTACTTC. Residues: CASSEAASDSEQYF.

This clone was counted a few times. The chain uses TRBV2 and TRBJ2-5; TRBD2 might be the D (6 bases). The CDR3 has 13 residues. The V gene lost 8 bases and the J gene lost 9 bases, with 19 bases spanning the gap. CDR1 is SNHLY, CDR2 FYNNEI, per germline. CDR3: CASVWDFPRSQYF. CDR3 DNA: TGTGCCAGCGTATGGGACTTCCCCCGGTCCCAGTACTTC.

The CDR3 coding sequence is TGCGCCAGCAGCCCACCGGGACAGGAAGGCACTGAAGCTTTCTTT. This sequence encodes CASSPPGQEGTEAFF. The genes are TRBV5-1 and TRBJ1-1; 8 bases are a match to TRBD1. Germline V gene sequence: CDR1 SGHRS, CDR2 YFSETQ. With 4 bases clipped from V and 4 bases from J, the junction kept 9 bases outside the gene matches. This CDR3 is 15 amino acids long.

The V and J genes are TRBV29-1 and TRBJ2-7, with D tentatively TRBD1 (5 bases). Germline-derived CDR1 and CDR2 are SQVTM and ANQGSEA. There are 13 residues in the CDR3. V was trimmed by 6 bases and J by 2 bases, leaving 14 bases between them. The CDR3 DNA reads TGCAGCGTAGGTGACAGCCTACCCTACGAGCAGTACTTC. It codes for CSVGDSLPYEQYF.

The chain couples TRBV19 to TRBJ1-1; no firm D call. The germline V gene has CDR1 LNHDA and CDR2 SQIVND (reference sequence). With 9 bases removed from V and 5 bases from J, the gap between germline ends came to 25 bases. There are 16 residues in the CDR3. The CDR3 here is CARWPGSVDYATEAFF. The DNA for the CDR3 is TGTGCCAGATGGCCGGGCTCCGTCGACTATGCGACTGAAGCTTTCTTT.

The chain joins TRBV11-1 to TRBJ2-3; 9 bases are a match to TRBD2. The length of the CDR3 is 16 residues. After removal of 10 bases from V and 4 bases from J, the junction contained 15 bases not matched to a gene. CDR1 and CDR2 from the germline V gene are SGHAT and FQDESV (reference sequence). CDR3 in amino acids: CATSPRASGTPDTQYF. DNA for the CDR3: TGTGCCACCTCGCCCCGGGCTAGCGGGACCCCAGATACGCAGTATTTT.

This chain's CDR3 is CASSLEGGVSPLHF. The CDR3 nucleotides read TGTGCCAGCAGCTTGGAAGGAGGGGTTTCACCCCTCCACTTT. This sequence joins TRBV5-4 and TRBJ1-6; TRBD1 might be the D (5 bases). Per germline, CDR1 SGHNT and CDR2 YYREEE (reference sequence). The CDR3 has 14 residues. With 0 bases removed from V and 9 bases from J, the gap between germline ends came to 10 bases.

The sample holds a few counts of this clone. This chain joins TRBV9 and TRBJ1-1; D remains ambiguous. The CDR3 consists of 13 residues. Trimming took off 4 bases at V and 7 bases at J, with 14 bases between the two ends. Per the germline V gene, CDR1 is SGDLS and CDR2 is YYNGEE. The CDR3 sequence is CASSRTGRDEAFF. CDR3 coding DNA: TGTGCCAGCAGCCGGACCGGGAGAGATGAAGCTTTCTTT.

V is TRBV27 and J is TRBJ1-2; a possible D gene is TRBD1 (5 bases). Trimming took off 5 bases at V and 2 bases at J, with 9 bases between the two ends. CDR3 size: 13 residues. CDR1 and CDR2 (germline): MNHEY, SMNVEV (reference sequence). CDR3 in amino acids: CASSGAGNYGYTF. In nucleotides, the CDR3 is TGTGCCAGCAGTGGGGCAGGGAACTATGGCTACACCTTC.

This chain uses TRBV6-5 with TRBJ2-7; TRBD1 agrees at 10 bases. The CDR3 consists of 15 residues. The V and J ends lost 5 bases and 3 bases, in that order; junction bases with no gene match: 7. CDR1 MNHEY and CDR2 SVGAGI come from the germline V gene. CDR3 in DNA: TGTGCCAGCAGTCCGCAGACAGGGGGCGGCTACGAGCAGTACTTC. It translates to CASSPQTGGGYEQYF.

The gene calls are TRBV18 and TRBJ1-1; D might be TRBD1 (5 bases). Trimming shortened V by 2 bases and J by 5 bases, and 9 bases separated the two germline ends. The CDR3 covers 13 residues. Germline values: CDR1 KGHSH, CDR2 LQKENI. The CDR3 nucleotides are TGTGCCAGCTCACCAGGGGCAAAGACTGAAGCTTTCTTT. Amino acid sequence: CASSPGAKTEAFF.

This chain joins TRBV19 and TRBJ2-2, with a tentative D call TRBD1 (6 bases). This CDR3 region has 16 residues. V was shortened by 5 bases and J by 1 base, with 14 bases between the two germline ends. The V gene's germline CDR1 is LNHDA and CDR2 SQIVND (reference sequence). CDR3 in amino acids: CASSLPGALNTGELFF. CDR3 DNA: TGTGCCAGTAGTCTTCCAGGGGCCTTGAACACCGGGGAGCTGTTTTTT.

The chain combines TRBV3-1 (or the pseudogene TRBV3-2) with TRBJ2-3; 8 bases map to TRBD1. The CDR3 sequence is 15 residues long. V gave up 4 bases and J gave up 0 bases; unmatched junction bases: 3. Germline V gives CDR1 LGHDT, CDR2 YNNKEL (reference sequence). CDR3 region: CASSPRTGSTDTQYF. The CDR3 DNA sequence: TGTGCCAGCAGCCCAAGGACAGGGAGCACAGATACGCAGTATTTT.

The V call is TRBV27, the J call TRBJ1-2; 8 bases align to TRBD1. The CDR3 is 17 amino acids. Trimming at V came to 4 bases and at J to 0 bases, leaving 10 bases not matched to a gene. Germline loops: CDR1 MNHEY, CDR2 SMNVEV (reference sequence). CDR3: CASSSLIRDRTNYGYTF. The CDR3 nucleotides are TGTGCCAGCAGTTCCTTGATCCGGGACAGGACTAACTATGGCTACACCTTC.

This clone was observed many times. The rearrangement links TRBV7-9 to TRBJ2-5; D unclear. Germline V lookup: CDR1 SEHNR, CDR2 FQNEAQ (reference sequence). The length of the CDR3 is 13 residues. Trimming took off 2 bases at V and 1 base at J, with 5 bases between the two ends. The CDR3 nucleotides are TGTGCCAGCAGCTTAAGCCCCCAAGAGACCCAGTACTTC. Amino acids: CASSLSPQETQYF.